Each of the 24 T cell receptor beta chains below was sequenced from the same sample in a study of T cell changes during pregnancy in multiple sclerosis. Here immunoSEQ multiplex PCR was the method, and the copy in TCRdb shows in-frame clones only, minus some. The sample consists of tens of thousands of clones, roughly nine tenths of them appearing once. Source: peripheral blood, taken in the first trimester of pregnancy. These receptors were obtained from a female donor in good health, enrolled as a control in a pregnancy study.

The chain recombines TRBV2 with TRBJ2-1; D may be TRBD1 (5 bases). From germline, CDR1 is SNHLY and CDR2 FYNNEI. V gave up 8 bases and J gave up 7 bases, with 21 bases separating them. The CDR3 extends over 15 amino acids. Here the CDR3 reads CASSWGRDILNEQFF. CDR3 nucleotides: TGTGCCAGCTCCTGGGGCAGGGATATTTTGAATGAGCAGTTCTTC.

V is TRBV28 and J is TRBJ2-7; 8 bases fit TRBD2. V lost 5 bases and J lost 3; bases outside the gene matches: 9. Per the germline V gene, CDR1 is MDHEN and CDR2 is SYDVKM. This CDR3 is built from 15 residues. CDR3 loop: CASSGTGLAFYEQYF. For the CDR3, the DNA is TGTGCCAGCAGTGGTACAGGACTAGCCTTCTACGAGCAGTACTTC.

The J gene is TRBJ2-2, the V gene TRBV19; perhaps TRBD1 as D (6 bases). The germline gives CDR1 LNHDA, CDR2 SQIVND (reference sequence). Trimming stripped 7 bases from V and 5 bases from J, with 17 bases between. This CDR3 contains 15 residues. The CDR3: CASISRGKWTGELFF. As DNA, the CDR3 is TGTGCCAGTATCTCCAGGGGAAAATGGACCGGGGAGCTGTTTTTT.

The chain combines TRBV28 with TRBJ1-2; no clear D gene. From germline, CDR1 is MDHEN and CDR2 SYDVKM. Trimming shortened V by 5 bases and J by 8 bases, and 15 bases separated the two germline ends. The CDR3 covers 13 residues. DNA for the CDR3: TGTGCCAGCAGTCCCCTCCCTGGAGCCGGCTACACCTTC. Protein sequence: CASSPLPGAGYTF.

The chain links TRBV5-4 to TRBJ2-2, with 10 positions matching TRBD2. Per germline, CDR1 SGHNT and CDR2 YYREEE (reference sequence). Trimming took 0 bases from V and 6 from J; bases not matched to a gene: 5. There are 16 residues in the CDR3. Written as DNA, the CDR3 is TGTGCCAGCAGCTTGGGGCTAGCGGGAGAGGCCGGGGAGCTGTTTTTT. Protein sequence: CASSLGLAGEAGELFF.

This clone appeared once. The genes are TRBV2 and TRBJ2-5; 8 nucleotides match TRBD1. J gave up 2 bases and V 8 bases, and 7 bases lay outside the gene matches. The length of the CDR3 is 14 residues. Germline CDR1 SNHLY, CDR2 FYNNEI. CDR3 loop: CASAGTGSQETQYF. As DNA, the CDR3 is TGTGCCAGCGCCGGGACAGGTTCACAAGAGACCCAGTACTTC.

This rearrangement joins TRBV5-8 to TRBJ2-1, with 14 bases matching TRBD2. The CDR3 has 18 residues. V shed 3 bases, J shed 0 bases, and the junction held 5 bases outside the gene matches. Germline V lookup: CDR1 SGHTS, CDR2 YDEGEE. The CDR3, as DNA: TGTGCCAGCAGCTCCGGGACTAGCGGGAGTAGCTCCTACAATGAGCAGTTCTTC. This encodes CASSSGTSGSSSYNEQFF.

The rearrangement joins TRBV9 to TRBJ2-7, with 10 bases fitting TRBD2. The CDR3 has 16 residues. V trimming: 3 bases; J trimming: 5 bases; junction bases outside the gene matches: 11. Germline assignment: CDR1 SGDLS and CDR2 YYNGEE. CDR3 protein: CASSGTSSGSYDEQYF. CDR3 coding DNA: TGTGCCAGCAGCGGGACTTCTAGCGGGAGTTATGACGAGCAGTACTTC.

The rearrangement links TRBV5-1 to TRBJ2-5; 12 nucleotides match TRBD2. Germline V gene data show CDR1 as SGHRS and CDR2 as YFSETQ. The CDR3 spans 14 residues. Unmatched junction bases numbered 4, after V lost 2 bases and J lost 8 bases. CDR3 sequence: CASSFSSGRETQYF. The CDR3 DNA reads TGCGCCAGCAGCTTTTCTAGCGGGAGGGAAACCCAGTACTTC.

The chain is built from TRBV5-4 and TRBJ2-7; D unresolved. Deletions cut 4 bases from V and 2 bases from J, with 7 bases between. Germline CDR1 is SGHNT and CDR2 is YYREEE (reference sequence). The length of the CDR3 is 12 residues. CDR3 in amino acids: CASSIDTYEQYF. Written as DNA, the CDR3 is TGTGCCAGCAGCATAGACACCTACGAGCAGTACTTC. Full variable domain (outside the CDR3, taken from reference TRBV5-4 and TRBJ2-7): ETGVTQSPTHLIKTRGQQVTLRCSSQSGHNTVSWYQQALGQGPQFIFQYYREEENGRGNFPPRFSGLQFPNYSSELNVNALELDDSALYLCASSIDTYEQYFGPGTRLTVT.

This clone was seen just once. The V and J genes are TRBV6-5 and TRBJ2-1, with 7 bases fitting TRBD2. The CDR3 totals 15 residues. Per the germline V gene, CDR1 is MNHEY and CDR2 is SVGAGI. J was trimmed by 1 base and V by 6 bases; bases with no gene match: 6. The CDR3 nucleotides are TGTGCCAGCAGCCAAGCGGGAAGTTCCTACAATGAGCAGTTCTTC. It specifies CASSQAGSSYNEQFF.

The chain is built from TRBV6-5 and TRBJ1-1, with 7 bases aligning to TRBD1. The V gene's germline CDR1 is MNHEY and CDR2 SVGAGI. Trimming cost V 0 bases and J 4 bases; bases outside gene matches: 5. The CDR3 runs 15 residues. The CDR3 loop reads CASSYSYRGGTEAFF. CDR3 in DNA: TGTGCCAGCAGTTACTCTTACAGGGGAGGCACTGAAGCTTTCTTT.

The chain has TRBV28 and TRBJ2-3; D may be TRBD2 (5 bases). Trimming took off 5 bases at V and 3 bases at J, with 12 bases between the two ends. Per the germline V gene, CDR1 is MDHEN and CDR2 is SYDVKM. This CDR3 is built from 14 residues. The CDR3 region has the DNA TGTGCCAGCAGTATAAAAACTAGGACAGATACGCAGTATTTT. It yields the protein CASSIKTRTDTQYF.

This sequence joins TRBV5-4 and TRBJ2-3, with 7 bases lining up with TRBD2. The CDR3 loop spans 15 amino acids. Trimming cost V 2 bases and J 2 bases; bases outside gene matches: 5. The germline V gene has CDR1 SGHNT and CDR2 YYREEE (reference sequence). Written as DNA, the CDR3 is TGTGCCAGCAGCTTAGGAGCGGGACCCACAGATACGCAGTATTTT. Translation gives CASSLGAGPTDTQYF.

This chain joins TRBV18 and TRBJ2-2; 9 bases align to TRBD2. This CDR3 spans 16 amino acids. J lost 3 bases, V lost 5 bases, and 7 bases had no gene match. Looked up from germline, CDR1 is KGHSH and CDR2 is LQKENI. The CDR3 protein is CASSSETSGYTGELFF. The CDR3 DNA reads TGTGCCAGCTCATCAGAGACTAGCGGATACACCGGGGAGCTGTTTTTT.

V gene TRBV5-4 combines with J gene TRBJ2-7; D might be TRBD2 (5 bases). Germline V gene sequence: CDR1 SGHNT, CDR2 YYREEE (reference sequence). This CDR3 spans 13 amino acids. The V end was cut by 3 bases, the J end by 0 bases, with 7 bases between. CDR3 coding DNA: TGTGCCAGCAGCTCCCGGGACTCCTACGAGCAGTACTTC. Encoded protein: CASSSRDSYEQYF.

The chain combines TRBV6-5 with TRBJ2-1, with D tentatively TRBD2 (6 bases). Trimming cost V 7 bases and J 7 bases, with 11 bases left between them. This CDR3 is 12 amino acids long. Germline CDR1 is MNHEY and CDR2 is SVGAGI. The CDR3 sequence: CASTDRGNEQFF. CDR3 DNA sequence: TGTGCCAGCACCGACCGGGGGAATGAGCAGTTCTTC.

As regards this clone: The junction shows a germline mismatch at one end, possibly a read error. The V gene is TRBV7-7, the J gene TRBJ2-5, with a possible D match to TRBD2 (6 bases). Per the germline V gene, CDR1 is SSHAT and CDR2 is FNYEAQ (reference sequence). This CDR3 contains 14 residues. In DNA, the CDR3 is TGTGCTAGCAGCCAAACTAGCCTCCAAGAGACCCAGTACTTC. Its protein is CASSQTSLQETQYF.

CDR3 sequence reads: CASSLGGKVDEQYF. CDR3 sequence (DNA): TGTGCCAGCAGCTTAGGCGGTAAGGTCGACGAGCAGTACTTC. The V and J genes are TRBV7-6 and TRBJ2-7, with D uncertain. Looked up from germline, CDR1 is SGHVS and CDR2 is FNYEAQ. Trimming cost V 1 base and J 5 bases, with 12 bases left between them. CDR3 length: 14 amino acids.

V usage is TRBV5-1 and J usage is TRBJ2-1; 7 bases match TRBD2. Germline V gene sequence: CDR1 SGHRS, CDR2 YFSETQ. The CDR3 consists of 14 residues. With V trimmed by 3 bases and J by 7 bases, 7 bases remained unmatched. DNA for the CDR3: TGCGCCAGCAGCTCTAGCGGACCTGGGAATGAGCAGTTCTTC. Its translation is CASSSSGPGNEQFF.

CDR3 bases: TGTGCCAGCAGCTCTTCTGGGACAGGGAACCCCTACGAGCAGTACTTC. Its translation is CASSSSGTGNPYEQYF. V usage is TRBV5-8 and J usage is TRBJ2-7; 9 bases line up with TRBD1. Germline V gives CDR1 SGHTS, CDR2 YDEGEE. V shed 3 bases, J shed 2 bases, and the junction held 9 bases outside the gene matches. The CDR3 spans 16 residues.

The rearrangement uses TRBV6-4 and TRBJ2-1; D is perhaps TRBD2 (6 bases). The CDR3 extends over 15 amino acids. Deletions cut 2 bases from V and 5 bases from J, with 13 bases between. Per the germline V gene, CDR1 is MRHNA and CDR2 is SNTAGT. Written as DNA, the CDR3 is TGTGCCAGCAGTGACGCTAGCGAAGGGCACAATGAGCAGTTCTTC. Amino acid sequence: CASSDASEGHNEQFF.

CDR3 sequence: CASSEMAENEQFF. CDR3 DNA: TGCGCCAGCAGTGAGATGGCGGAGAATGAGCAGTTCTTC. The chain is built from TRBV10-1 and TRBJ2-1; D unclear. This CDR3 is 13 amino acids long. Per germline, CDR1 WNHNN and CDR2 SYGVQD (reference sequence). V was shortened by 2 bases and J by 7 bases, with 9 bases between the two germline ends.

The rearrangement uses TRBV28 and TRBJ2-2, with D unresolved. V was clipped by 3 bases and J by 6 bases, with 8 bases between them. The CDR3 runs to 13 residues. Germline V lookup: CDR1 MDHEN, CDR2 SYDVKM. The CDR3 DNA reads as TGTGCCAGCAGTTTTCGTATCGCCGGGGAGCTGTTTTTT. Its protein product is CASSFRIAGELFF.